Listed below are T cell receptor beta chains from one sample, sequenced in a study of blood T cell repertoires in COVID-19. This table comes from immunoSEQ multiplex PCR, and its TCRdb copy is limited to in-frame clones, with some not included. Of 200,000 to 250,000 clones listed, just over 85% are singletons. Source material: peripheral blood. Source of these receptors: a man between 50 and 59 years old with acute or convalescent COVID-19. Both conserved end residues are part of each CDR3. D genes are given only for firm matches. Where a row states a size, it is once, few, many or the class of an expanded clone; other rows omit it.

CDR3nt | CDR3aa | j_gene | d_gene | v_gene | abundance | len
TGCGCCAGCAGCCTAGACAGGGCTCTAGCCAAAAACATTCAGTACTTC | CASSLDRALAKNIQYF | TRBJ2-4 | TRBD1 | TRBV5-1 | once | 16
TGTGCCAGCAGCGAGAGGGACAGGGGATATGCTGAAGCTTTCTTT | CASSERDRGYAEAFF | TRBJ1-1 | TRBD1 | TRBV9 | few | 15
TGTGCCAGCAGCCATCTCCGCAGGGCACAGCCCCAGCATTTT | CASSHLRRAQPQHF | TRBJ1-5 | - | TRBV21-1 | once | 14
TGTGCCAGCAGCTGGTCGGGGGGCCGGATCACCGGGGAGCTGTTTTTT | CASSWSGGRITGELFF | TRBJ2-2 | - | TRBV5-4 | - | 16
TGTGCCAGCAGCTGGGGCCCGATCTCTGGAAACACCATATATTTT | CASSWGPISGNTIYF | TRBJ1-3 | - | TRBV11-2 | - | 15
TGTGCCAGCAGCTTAGGGTCCCGACAGGGGTCCAATGAGCAGTTCTTC | CASSLGSRQGSNEQFF | TRBJ2-1 | TRBD1 | TRBV11-2 | - | 16
TGTGCCAGCACCGACAGGGCTAATTCACCCCTCCACTTT | CASTDRANSPLHF | TRBJ1-6 | TRBD1 | TRBV2 | - | 13
TGCGCCAGCAGCCAAGATCCCGGACAGGGCGGCAATCAGCCCCAGCATTTT | CASSQDPGQGGNQPQHF | TRBJ1-5 | TRBD1 | TRBV4-1 | - | 17
TGTGCCAGCAGCCCGTCAGCGAGCTCCTATAATTCACCCCTCCACTTT | CASSPSASSYNSPLHF | TRBJ1-6 | - | TRBV7-2 | - | 16
TGTGCCAGCAGCTTAATTCTAGCGGGGGCGGGGGCCTACGAGCAGTACTTC | CASSLILAGAGAYEQYF | TRBJ2-7 | TRBD2 | TRBV7-8 | - | 17
TGTGCCAGCAGCTTGGGACGGGGAGGCTCTGGAAACACCATATATTTT | CASSLGRGGSGNTIYF | TRBJ1-3 | - | TRBV5-6 | - | 16
TGTGCCAGCAGCCCCCATACGGATCAGCCCCAGCATTTT | CASSPHTDQPQHF | TRBJ1-5 | - | TRBV3-1/TRBV3-2 | - | 13
TGTGCCAGCTCACCGTTACAGGGTTACCAAGAGACCCAGTACTTC | CASSPLQGYQETQYF | TRBJ2-5 | - | TRBV18 | - | 15
TGTGCCAGCAGCGACCCCAGGGTTGGTATAAGGCATGAGCAGTTCTTC | CASSDPRVGIRHEQFF | TRBJ2-1 | - | TRBV9 | - | 16
TGCAGCGTTGAGGGGGCAGGGTATGGCTACACCTTC | CSVEGAGYGYTF | TRBJ1-2 | - | TRBV29-1 | - | 12
TGCAGCGTTCGAGCGGGGGGGCCAGATACGCAGTATTTT | CSVRAGGPDTQYF | TRBJ2-3 | TRBD2 | TRBV29-1 | - | 13
TGTGCCAGCAGCCCTGGGGGGGAGCAGCCCCAGCATTTT | CASSPGGEQPQHF | TRBJ1-5 | - | TRBV5-4 | - | 13
TGTGCCAGCAGCCAAGATGAGGCTCGGCTAACCGGGGGTCATCAGCCCCAGCATTTT | CASSQDEARLTGGHQPQHF | TRBJ1-5 | - | TRBV4-2 | once | 19
TGCGCCAGCAGCTTTGGGCAGAACGAGCAGTACTTC | CASSFGQNEQYF | TRBJ2-7 | - | TRBV5-1 | - | 12
TGTGCCAGCGGCGTCGGGACAGGGTCCGGAAACACCATATATTTT | CASGVGTGSGNTIYF | TRBJ1-3 | TRBD1 | TRBV3-1/TRBV3-2 | - | 15
TGTGCCAGCAGTTTAATCGACAGGGAAGGCTATGGCTACACCTTC | CASSLIDREGYGYTF | TRBJ1-2 | TRBD1 | TRBV28 | - | 15
TGCGCCAGCAGCCGGGACAGGGGGGAGGATGAAAAACTGTTTTTT | CASSRDRGEDEKLFF | TRBJ1-4 | TRBD1 | TRBV5-1 | - | 15
TGTGCCACCAGCTTCTTTAGCGGGGTGGGGGTCGAGCAGTACTTC | CATSFFSGVGVEQYF | TRBJ2-7 | TRBD2 | TRBV15 | - | 15
TGTGCCAGCAGCGCCGGGAGGGGGTACTATGGCTACACCTTC | CASSAGRGYYGYTF | TRBJ1-2 | - | TRBV9 | - | 14
TGTGCCAGCAGCCGTGGACAGACGAACACTGAAGCTTTCTTT | CASSRGQTNTEAFF | TRBJ1-1 | - | TRBV3-1/TRBV3-2 | - | 14
TGTGCCAGCAGGCACAGGAGCTCCTATAATTCACCCCTCCACTTT | CASRHRSSYNSPLHF | TRBJ1-6 | - | TRBV2 | once | 15
TGTGCCAGCAGTGAGAGTCGTGAGACCCAGTACTTC | CASSESRETQYF | TRBJ2-5 | - | TRBV6-1 | - | 12
TGTGCCAGCAGCCAAGGATTCGACAGGGCCGGGTCTGAAGCTTTCTTT | CASSQGFDRAGSEAFF | TRBJ1-1 | TRBD1 | TRBV3-1/TRBV3-2 | few | 16
TGTGCCAGCAGCCAAGATTGGGGAGTGAATGAGCAGTTCTTC | CASSQDWGVNEQFF | TRBJ2-1 | - | TRBV14 | - | 14
TGCGCCAGCAGTGACCTGAGAGCGAACACTGAAGCTTTCTTT | CASSDLRANTEAFF | TRBJ1-1 | - | TRBV10-1 | - | 14
TGCGCCAGCAGCTTGAACCCGGACAGGGAAGCTTCAGAAGCTTTCTTT | CASSLNPDREASEAFF | TRBJ1-1 | TRBD1 | TRBV5-1 | - | 16
TGTGCCAGCAGCCACTCCCTGCGCGGGATCGGTTCACCCCTCCACTTT | CASSHSLRGIGSPLHF | TRBJ1-6 | - | TRBV7-2 | - | 16
TGTGCCAGTAGTATTAGTGGGCGCGCCAGCAATCAGCCCCAGCATTTT | CASSISGRASNQPQHF | TRBJ1-5 | - | TRBV19 | - | 16
TGTGCCAGCAGCACGGACAGGGTCTCCTACGAGCAGTACTTC | CASSTDRVSYEQYF | TRBJ2-7 | TRBD1 | TRBV5-5 | - | 14
TGCGCCAGCAGCCAATCCTCCACCGGGACACCGAAGGAAACCCTCCACTTT | CASSQSSTGTPKETLHF | TRBJ1-6 | - | TRBV4-1 | - | 17
TGTGCCAGTAGTCTTCCTGGGACAGGGAACCAGCCCCAGCATTTT | CASSLPGTGNQPQHF | TRBJ1-5 | TRBD1 | TRBV19 | - | 15
TGCAGTGCAGTACAGGGAGAAGGCACTGAAGCTTTCTTT | CSAVQGEGTEAFF | TRBJ1-1 | - | TRBV29-1 | - | 13